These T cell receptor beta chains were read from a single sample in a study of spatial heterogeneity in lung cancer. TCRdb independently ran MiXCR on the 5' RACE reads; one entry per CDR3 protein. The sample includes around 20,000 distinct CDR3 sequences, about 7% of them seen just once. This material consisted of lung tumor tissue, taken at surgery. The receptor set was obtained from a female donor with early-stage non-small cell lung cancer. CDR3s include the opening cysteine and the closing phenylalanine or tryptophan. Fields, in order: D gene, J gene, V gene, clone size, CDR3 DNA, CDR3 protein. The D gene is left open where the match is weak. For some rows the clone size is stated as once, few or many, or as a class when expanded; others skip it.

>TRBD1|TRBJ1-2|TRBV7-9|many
TGTGCCAGCAGCTTACCGTACCGGGGACAGGGGAATGGCTACACCTTC
CASSLPYRGQGNGYTF
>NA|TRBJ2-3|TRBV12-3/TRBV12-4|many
TGTGCCAGCAGCATTCAGACTACGCAGTATTTT
CASSIQTTQYF
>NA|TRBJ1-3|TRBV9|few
TGTGCCAGCAGCGCTGGGACTGGAAACACCATATATTTT
CASSAGTGNTIYF
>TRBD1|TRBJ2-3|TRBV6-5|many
TGTGCCAGCGGACAGGGCACAGATACGCAGTATTTT
CASGQGTDTQYF
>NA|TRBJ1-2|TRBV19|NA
TGTGCCAGTACCGATGACAGATACTATGGCTACACCTTC
CASTDDRYYGYTF
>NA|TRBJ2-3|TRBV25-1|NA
TGTGCCAGCAGTGACACAGAGGCAGTAGATACGCAGTATTTT
CASSDTEAVDTQYF
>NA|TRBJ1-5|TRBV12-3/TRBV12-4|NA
TGTGCCAGCAGCCCAGACAGGCCTAATCAGCCCCAGCATTTT
CASSPDRPNQPQHF
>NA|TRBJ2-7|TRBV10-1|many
TGCGCCAGCAGCCCCCGGGACAACGAGCAGTACTTC
CASSPRDNEQYF
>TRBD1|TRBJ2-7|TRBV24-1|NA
TGTGCCACCAGTGATACCGGGACAGGGAATCGCGAGCAGTACTTC
CATSDTGTGNREQYF
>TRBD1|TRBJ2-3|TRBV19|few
TGTGCCAGTAGTGGAGACAGGGGAGTGGATACGCAGTATTTT
CASSGDRGVDTQYF
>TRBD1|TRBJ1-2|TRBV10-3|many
TGTGCCATCAGCTCTGACAGGGACTATGGCTACACCTTC
CAISSDRDYGYTF
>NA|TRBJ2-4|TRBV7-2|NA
TGTGCCAGCAGTTCCGGGACCACGGGGAGGAACATTCAGTACTTC
CASSSGTTGRNIQYF
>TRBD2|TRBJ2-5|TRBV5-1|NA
TGCGCCAGCAGCCCCGAGACTAGCGGGAGAGAGACCCAGTACTTC
CASSPETSGRETQYF
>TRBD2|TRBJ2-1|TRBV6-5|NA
TGTGCCAGCAGTTACGCTGGGAGAGCGGGGCGGGGTGAGCAGTTCTTC
CASSYAGRAGRGEQFF
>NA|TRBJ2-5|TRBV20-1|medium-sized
TGCAGTGCTTGGGACCAAGAGACCCAGTACTTC
CSAWDQETQYF
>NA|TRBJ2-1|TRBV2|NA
TGTGCCAGCAGTGCCCAAGGGGCAGGCCTTGGAGGTGAGCAGTTCTTC
CASSAQGAGLGGEQFF
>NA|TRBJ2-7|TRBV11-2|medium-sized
TGTGCCAGCACCGTCGGACGGGGATCCTTGGAGCAGTACTTC
CASTVGRGSLEQYF
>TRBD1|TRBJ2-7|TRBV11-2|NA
TGTGCCAGCAGCCTAAGATGGACAGGGGAGAACGAGCAGTACTTC
CASSLRWTGENEQYF
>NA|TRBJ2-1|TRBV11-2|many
TGTGCCAGCAGCTCAGACAGGCCAGGTGAGCAGTTCTTC
CASSSDRPGEQFF
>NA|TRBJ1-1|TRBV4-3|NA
TGCGCCAGCAGCCGTGGCCGTGACACTGAAGCTTTCTTT
CASSRGRDTEAFF
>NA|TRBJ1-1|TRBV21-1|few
TGTGCCAGCAGAGGGCCGGGGGGAGTGAACACTGAAGCTTTCTTT
CASRGPGGVNTEAFF
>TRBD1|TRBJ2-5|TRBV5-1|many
TGCGCCAGCAGCCTCGGGAGGCTCCCAGGGACAGGGGAAGAGACCCAGTACTTC
CASSLGRLPGTGEETQYF
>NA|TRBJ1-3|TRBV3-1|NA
TGTGCCAGCAGCGTTGGCTCTGGAAACACCATATATTTT
CASSVGSGNTIYF
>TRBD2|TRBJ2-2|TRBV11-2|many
TGTGCCAGCAGCCTACTAGCGTCCGGGGAGCTGTTTTTT
CASSLLASGELFF
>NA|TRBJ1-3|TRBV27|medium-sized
TGTGCCAGCAGTTTATACAGGAGCTCTGGAAACACCATATATTTT
CASSLYRSSGNTIYF
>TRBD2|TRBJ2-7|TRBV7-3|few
TGTGCCAGCAGCCCCTCGGCGGGGGGAGGCCACGAGCAGTACTTC
CASSPSAGGGHEQYF
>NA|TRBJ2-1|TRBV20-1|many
TGCAGTGCTAGACTTATGGGCGGGGTTTACAATGAGCAGTTCTTC
CSARLMGGVYNEQFF
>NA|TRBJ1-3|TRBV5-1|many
TGCGCCAGCAGCCAGGAGCCCACTTCTGGAAACACCATATATTTT
CASSQEPTSGNTIYF
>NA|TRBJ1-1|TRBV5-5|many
TGTGCCAGCAGCCGGACGGTGTTCATGAACACTGAAGCTTTCTTT
CASSRTVFMNTEAFF
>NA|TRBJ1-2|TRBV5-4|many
TGTGCCAGCAGCTTGGGGCGGCGGAACACCTTC
CASSLGRRNTF
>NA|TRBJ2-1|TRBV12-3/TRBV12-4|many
TGTGCCAGCAGTCCCTTCTTAGGGGGGTCATACAATGAGCAGTTCTTC
CASSPFLGGSYNEQFF
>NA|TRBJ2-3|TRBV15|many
TGTGCCACCAGCAGAGATGGTCTGGCTAGCGTTTTGACAGATACGCAGTATTTT
CATSRDGLASVLTDTQYF
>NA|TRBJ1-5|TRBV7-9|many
TGTGCCAGCAGCTTATTTGGGGACGGCTTTAGCAATCAGCCCCAGCATTTT
CASSLFGDGFSNQPQHF